This T cell receptor beta chain was found in a study of blood T cell repertoires in COVID-19. The repertoire was sequenced with immunoSEQ multiplex PCR; TCRdb's copy has only in-frame clones and lacks some. The table lists some 100,000 clones, 91% of them singletons. Only one count was recorded for this clone. V dropped 6 bases and J dropped 0 bases, with 14 bases sitting between them. This CDR3 comprises 16 residues. The germline V gene has CDR1 MDHEN and CDR2 SYDVKM. The sample taken for sequencing was peripheral blood. V and J are TRBV28 and TRBJ1-4; D is unclear. The sequence came from a man in his fifties or sixties with acute or convalescent COVID-19. CDR3: CASSFAGSATNEKLFF. The DNA of the CDR3 is TGTGCCAGCAGCTTCGCGGGGAGTGCAACTAATGAAAAACTGTTTTTT.